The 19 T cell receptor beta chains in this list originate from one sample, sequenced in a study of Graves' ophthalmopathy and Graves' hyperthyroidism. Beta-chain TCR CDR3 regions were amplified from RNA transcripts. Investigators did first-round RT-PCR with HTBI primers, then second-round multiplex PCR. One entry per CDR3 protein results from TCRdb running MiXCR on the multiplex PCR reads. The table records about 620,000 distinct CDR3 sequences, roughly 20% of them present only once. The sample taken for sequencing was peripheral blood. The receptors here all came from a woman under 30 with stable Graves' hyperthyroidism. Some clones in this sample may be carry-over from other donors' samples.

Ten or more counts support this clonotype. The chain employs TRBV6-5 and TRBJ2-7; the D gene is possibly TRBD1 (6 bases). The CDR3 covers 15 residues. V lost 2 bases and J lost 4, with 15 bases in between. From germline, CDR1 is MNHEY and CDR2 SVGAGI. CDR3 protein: CASSYMAGVAYEQYF. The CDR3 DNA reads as TGTGCCAGCAGTTACATGGCAGGGGTGGCGTACGAGCAGTACTTC.

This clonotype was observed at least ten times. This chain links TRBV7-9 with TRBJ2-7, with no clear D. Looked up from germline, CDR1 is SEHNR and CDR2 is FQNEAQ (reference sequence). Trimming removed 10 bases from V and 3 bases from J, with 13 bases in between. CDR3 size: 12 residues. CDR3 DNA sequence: TGTGCCACCTCCCATCGGAACTACGAGCAGTACTTC. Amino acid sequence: CATSHRNYEQYF.

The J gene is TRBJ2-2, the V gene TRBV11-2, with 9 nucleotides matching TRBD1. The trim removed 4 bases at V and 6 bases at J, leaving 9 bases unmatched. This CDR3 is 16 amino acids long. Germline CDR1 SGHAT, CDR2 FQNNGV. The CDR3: CASSSPGQGPSGELFF. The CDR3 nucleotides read TGTGCCAGCAGCTCGCCGGGACAGGGTCCTTCCGGGGAGCTGTTTTTT.

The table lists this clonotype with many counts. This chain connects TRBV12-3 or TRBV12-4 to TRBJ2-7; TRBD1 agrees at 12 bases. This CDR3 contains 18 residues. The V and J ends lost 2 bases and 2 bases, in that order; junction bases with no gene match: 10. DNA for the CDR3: TGTGCCAGCAGTTTACCACCGGGACAGGGGGCGACCCCCTACGAGCAGTACTTC. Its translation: CASSLPPGQGATPYEQYF.

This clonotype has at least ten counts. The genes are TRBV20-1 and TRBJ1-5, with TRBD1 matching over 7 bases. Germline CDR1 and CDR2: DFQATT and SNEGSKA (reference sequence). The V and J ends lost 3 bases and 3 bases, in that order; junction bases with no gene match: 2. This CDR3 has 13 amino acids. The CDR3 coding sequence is TGCAGTGCTAGGGACAGGTTCAATCAGCCCCAGCATTTT. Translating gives CSARDRFNQPQHF.

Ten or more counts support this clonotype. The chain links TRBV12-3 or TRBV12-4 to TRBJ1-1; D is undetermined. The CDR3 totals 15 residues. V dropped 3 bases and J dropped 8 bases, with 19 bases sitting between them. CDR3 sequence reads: CASSFSPTLTPEAFF. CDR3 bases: TGTGCCAGCAGTTTTAGTCCAACCCTTACTCCAGAAGCTTTCTTT.

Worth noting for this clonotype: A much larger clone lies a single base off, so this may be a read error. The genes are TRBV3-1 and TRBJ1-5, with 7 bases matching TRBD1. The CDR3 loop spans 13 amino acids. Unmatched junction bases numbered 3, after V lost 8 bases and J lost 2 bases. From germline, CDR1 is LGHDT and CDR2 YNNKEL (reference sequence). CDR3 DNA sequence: TGTGCCAGCGCCGGACAGGGCAATCAGCCCCAGCATTTT. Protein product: CASAGQGNQPQHF. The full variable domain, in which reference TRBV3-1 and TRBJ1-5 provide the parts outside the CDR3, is DTAVSQTPKYLVTQMGNDKSIKCEQNLGHDTMYWYKQDSKKFLKIMFSYNNKELIINETVPNRFSPKSPDKAHLNLHINSLELGDSAVYFCASAGQGNQPQHFGDGTRLSIL.

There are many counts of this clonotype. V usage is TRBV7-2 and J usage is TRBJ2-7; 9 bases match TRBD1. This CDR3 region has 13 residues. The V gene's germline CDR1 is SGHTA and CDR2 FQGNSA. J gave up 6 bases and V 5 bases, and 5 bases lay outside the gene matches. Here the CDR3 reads CASSPTGGLEQYF. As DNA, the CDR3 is TGTGCCAGCAGCCCGACAGGGGGTCTCGAGCAGTACTTC.

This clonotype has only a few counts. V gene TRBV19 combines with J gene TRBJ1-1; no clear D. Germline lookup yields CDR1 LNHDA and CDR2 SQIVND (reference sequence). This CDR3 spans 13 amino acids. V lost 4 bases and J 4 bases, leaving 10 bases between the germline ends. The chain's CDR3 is CASSTFKGTEAFF. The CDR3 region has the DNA TGTGCCAGTAGTACTTTCAAGGGCACTGAAGCTTTCTTT. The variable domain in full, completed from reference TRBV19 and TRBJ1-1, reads DGGITQSPKYLFRKEGQNVTLSCEQNLNHDAMYWYRQDPGQGLRLIYYSQIVNDFQKGDIAEGYSVSREKKESFPLTVTSAQKNPTAFYLCASSTFKGTEAFFGQGTRLTVV.

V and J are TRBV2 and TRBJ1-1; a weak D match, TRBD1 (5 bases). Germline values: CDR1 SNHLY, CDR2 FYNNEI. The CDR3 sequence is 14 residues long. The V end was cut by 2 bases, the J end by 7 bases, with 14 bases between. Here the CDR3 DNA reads TGTGCCAGCAGTGAAAGATCAGGGTTTTATGAAGCTTTCTTT. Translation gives CASSERSGFYEAFF.

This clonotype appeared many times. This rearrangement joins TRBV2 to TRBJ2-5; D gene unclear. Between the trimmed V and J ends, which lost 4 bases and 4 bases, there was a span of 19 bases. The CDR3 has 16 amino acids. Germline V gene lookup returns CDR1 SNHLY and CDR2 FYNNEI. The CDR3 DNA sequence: TGTGCCAGCAGTGGATCTTTTTCTGGGTCCGGAGAGACCCAGTACTTC. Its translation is CASSGSFSGSGETQYF.

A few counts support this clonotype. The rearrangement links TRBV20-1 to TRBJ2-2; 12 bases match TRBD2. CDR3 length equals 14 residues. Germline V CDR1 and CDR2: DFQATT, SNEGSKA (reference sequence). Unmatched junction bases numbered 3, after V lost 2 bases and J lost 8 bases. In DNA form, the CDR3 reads TGCAGTGCTAGACTAGCGGGAGGGCCGGGGGAGCTGTTTTTT. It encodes CSARLAGGPGELFF.

In nucleotides, the CDR3 is TGTGCCAGCAGCTTTGGGAATGCCGGGGAGCTGTTTTTT. This encodes CASSFGNAGELFF. This chain connects TRBV7-6 to TRBJ2-2; D gene unclear. V was cut by 3 bases and J by 6 bases, with 8 bases left in between. The CDR3 length is 13 residues. Germline loops: CDR1 SGHVS, CDR2 FNYEAQ.

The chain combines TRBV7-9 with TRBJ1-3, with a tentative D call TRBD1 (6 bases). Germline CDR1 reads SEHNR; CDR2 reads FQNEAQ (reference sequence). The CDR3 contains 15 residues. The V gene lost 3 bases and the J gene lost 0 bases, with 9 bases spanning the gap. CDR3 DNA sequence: TGTGCCAGCAGCTTCGGGACAAACTCTGGAAACACCATATATTTT. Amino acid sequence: CASSFGTNSGNTIYF.

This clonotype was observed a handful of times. The DNA of the CDR3 is TGTGCCAGCAGCTTGGGGACTAGCGGGAGGACAGATACGCAGTATTTT. Amino acids: CASSLGTSGRTDTQYF. The chain uses TRBV5-4 and TRBJ2-3; 14 positions match TRBD2. Germline V gene data show CDR1 as SGHNT and CDR2 as YYREEE (reference sequence). The ends lost 0 bases at V and 3 bases at J; junction bases unmatched: 0. The CDR3 spans 16 residues.

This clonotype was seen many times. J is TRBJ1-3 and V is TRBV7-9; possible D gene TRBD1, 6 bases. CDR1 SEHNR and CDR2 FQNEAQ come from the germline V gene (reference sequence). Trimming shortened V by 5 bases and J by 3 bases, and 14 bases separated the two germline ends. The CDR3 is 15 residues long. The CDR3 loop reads CASSVQGPFGNTIYF. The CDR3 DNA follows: TGTGCCAGCAGCGTACAGGGCCCCTTTGGAAACACCATATATTTT.

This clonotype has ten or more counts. CDR3 in amino acids: CSALTGEAFF. The CDR3, as DNA: TGCAGTGCTTTGACTGGGGAAGCTTTCTTT. The V and J genes are TRBV20-1 and TRBJ1-1; D call uncertain. Trimming removed 5 bases from V and 8 bases from J, with 9 bases in between. This CDR3 contains 10 residues. Germline V gives CDR1 DFQATT, CDR2 SNEGSKA (reference sequence).

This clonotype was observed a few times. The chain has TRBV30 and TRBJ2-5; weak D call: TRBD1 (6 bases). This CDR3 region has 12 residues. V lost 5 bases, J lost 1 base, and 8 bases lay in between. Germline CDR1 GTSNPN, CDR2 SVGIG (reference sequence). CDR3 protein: CAWGQIQETQYF. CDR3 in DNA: TGTGCCTGGGGACAGATCCAAGAGACCCAGTACTTC.

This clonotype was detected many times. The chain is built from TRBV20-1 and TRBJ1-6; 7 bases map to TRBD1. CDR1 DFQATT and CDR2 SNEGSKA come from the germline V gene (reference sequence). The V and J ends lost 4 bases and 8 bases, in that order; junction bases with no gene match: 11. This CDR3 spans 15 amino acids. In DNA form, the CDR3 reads TGCAGTGCTACCCCTCAGGGGGGGTCGCATTCACCCCTCCACTTT. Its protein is CSATPQGGSHSPLHF.